The 5 T cell receptor beta chains below were found in one sample sequenced in a study of cytomegalovirus exposure and HLA in healthy donors. Amplification used 60 Vbeta primers and 13 Jbeta primers. Sequencing used immunoSEQ multiplex PCR; TCRdb keeps in-frame clones, though not all of them. The sample consists of over 150,000 clones, roughly 80% of them appearing once. The sequenced sample consisted of PBMCs. Every receptor here comes from a man between 18 and 29 years old in good health and CMV-seropositive.

This chain uses TRBV19 with TRBJ2-1; 8 bases fit TRBD2. There are 15 residues in the CDR3. Germline CDR1 LNHDA, CDR2 SQIVND (reference sequence). V was pared by 8 bases and J by 0 bases, with 6 bases of the junction left unmatched. The CDR3 coding sequence is TGTGCCAGTCGCCTAAGCGGGAGCTCCTACAATGAGCAGTTCTTC. Translating it yields CASRLSGSSYNEQFF.

The chain links TRBV14 to TRBJ2-7, with D maybe TRBD1 (5 bases). Per the germline V gene, CDR1 is SGHDN and CDR2 is FVKESK. V dropped 2 bases and J dropped 3 bases, with 11 bases sitting between them. The CDR3 consists of 14 residues. The CDR3 region has the DNA TGTGCCAGCAGCCAATGGGGCAGAGACTACGAGCAGTACTTC. As protein: CASSQWGRDYEQYF.

V gene TRBV4-3 combines with J gene TRBJ2-7; TRBD1 is a possible D gene (6 bases). This CDR3 spans 17 amino acids. Trimming removed 0 bases from V and 1 base from J, with 16 bases in between. CDR1 and CDR2 (germline): LGHNA, YSLEER. CDR3 in amino acids: CASSQDDGGTGSYEQYF. CDR3 nucleotides: TGCGCCAGCAGCCAAGATGATGGGGGAACAGGGTCCTACGAGCAGTACTTC.

This sequence joins TRBV2 and TRBJ1-2, with TRBD1 matching over 7 bases. The length of the CDR3 is 12 residues. Unmatched junction bases numbered 2, after V lost 5 bases and J lost 5 bases. CDR1 SNHLY and CDR2 FYNNEI come from the germline V gene. CDR3 bases: TGTGCCAGCAGTTCGACAGGGTATGGCTACACCTTC. Protein product: CASSSTGYGYTF.

V is TRBV9 and J is TRBJ1-1; 7 bases line up with TRBD1. Germline CDR1 is SGDLS and CDR2 is YYNGEE. This CDR3 region has 15 residues. V lost 3 bases and J lost 0; bases outside the gene matches: 5. CDR3 residues: CASSEQGQLNTEAFF. As DNA, the CDR3 is TGTGCCAGCAGCGAACAGGGACAGTTGAACACTGAAGCTTTCTTT.